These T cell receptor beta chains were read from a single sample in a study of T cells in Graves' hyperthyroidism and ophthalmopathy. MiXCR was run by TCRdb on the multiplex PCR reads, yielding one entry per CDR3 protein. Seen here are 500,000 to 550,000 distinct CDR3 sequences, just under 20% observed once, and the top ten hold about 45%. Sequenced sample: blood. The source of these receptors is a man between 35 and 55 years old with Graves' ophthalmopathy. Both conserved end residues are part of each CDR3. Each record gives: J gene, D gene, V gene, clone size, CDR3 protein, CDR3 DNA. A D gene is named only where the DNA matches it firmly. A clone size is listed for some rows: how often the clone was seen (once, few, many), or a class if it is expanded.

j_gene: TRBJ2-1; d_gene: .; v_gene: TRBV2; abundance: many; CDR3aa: CASTKEGVVNEQFF; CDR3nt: TGTGCCAGCACCAAGGAGGGGGTTGTCAATGAGCAGTTCTTC
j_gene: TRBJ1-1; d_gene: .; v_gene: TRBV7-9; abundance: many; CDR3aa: CASSLARNTEAFF; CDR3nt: TGTGCCAGCAGCTTAGCACGGAACACTGAAGCTTTCTTT
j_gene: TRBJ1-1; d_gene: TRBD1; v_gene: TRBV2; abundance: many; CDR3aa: CASRYPGQGQGDTEAFF; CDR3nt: TGTGCCAGCAGATATCCGGGACAGGGGCAGGGGGACACTGAAGCTTTCTTT
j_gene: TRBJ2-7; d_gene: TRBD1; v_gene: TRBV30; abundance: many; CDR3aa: CAWSPGTGSYEQYF; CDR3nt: TGTGCCTGGAGCCCAGGGACAGGCTCCTACGAGCAGTACTTC
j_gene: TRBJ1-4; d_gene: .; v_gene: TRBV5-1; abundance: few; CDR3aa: CASSTGPRSASTNEKLFF; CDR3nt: TGCGCCAGCAGCACCGGACCGCGCAGCGCTTCAACTAATGAAAAACTGTTTTTT
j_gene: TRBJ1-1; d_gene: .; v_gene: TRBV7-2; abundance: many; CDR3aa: CASSYHPNTEAFF; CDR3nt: TGTGCCAGCAGCTACCATCCGAACACTGAAGCTTTCTTT
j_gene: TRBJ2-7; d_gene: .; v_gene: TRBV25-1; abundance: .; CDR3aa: CASSEAGRVNEQYF; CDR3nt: TGTGCCAGCAGTGAAGCTGGAAGGGTGAACGAGCAGTACTTC
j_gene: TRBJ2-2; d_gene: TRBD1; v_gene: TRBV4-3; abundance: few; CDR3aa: CASSQDRGTGELFF; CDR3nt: TGCGCCAGCAGCCAGGACAGGGGGACCGGGGAGCTGTTTTTT
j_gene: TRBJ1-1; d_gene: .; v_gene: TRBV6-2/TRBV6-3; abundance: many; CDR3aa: CASSYSRAYTEAFF; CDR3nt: TGTGCCAGCAGTTACTCCCGGGCATACACTGAAGCTTTCTTT
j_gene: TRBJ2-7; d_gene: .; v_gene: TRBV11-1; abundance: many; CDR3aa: CAKRGSYSYEQYF; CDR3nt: TGTGCCAAAAGAGGGAGCTACTCCTACGAGCAGTACTTC
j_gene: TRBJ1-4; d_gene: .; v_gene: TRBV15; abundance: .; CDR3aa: CATRHAYDLNEKLFF; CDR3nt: TGTGCCACCAGGCACGCATATGATCTTAATGAAAAACTGTTTTTT
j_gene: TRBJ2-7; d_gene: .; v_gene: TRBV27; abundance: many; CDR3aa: CASTPPDGKGDPPYEQYF; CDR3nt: TGTGCCAGCACCCCTCCTGACGGGAAGGGGGACCCTCCCTACGAGCAGTACTTC
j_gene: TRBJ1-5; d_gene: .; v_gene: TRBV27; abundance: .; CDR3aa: CASRSGQSNQPQHF; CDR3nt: TGTGCCAGCAGGTCCGGACAGAGCAATCAGCCCCAGCATTTT
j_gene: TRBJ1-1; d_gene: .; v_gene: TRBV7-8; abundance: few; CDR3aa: CASSLGGGTTTEAFF; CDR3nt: TGTGCCAGCAGCTTAGGTGGAGGGACAACGACTGAAGCTTTCTTT
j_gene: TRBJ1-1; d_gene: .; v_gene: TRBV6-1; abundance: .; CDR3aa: CASSPDGRATEAFF; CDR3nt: TGTGCCAGCAGTCCGGACGGGAGAGCCACTGAAGCTTTCTTT
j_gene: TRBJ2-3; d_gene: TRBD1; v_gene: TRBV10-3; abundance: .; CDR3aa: CAISPGQGAVDTQYF; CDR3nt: TGTGCCATCAGTCCGGGACAGGGGGCTGTGGATACGCAGTATTTT
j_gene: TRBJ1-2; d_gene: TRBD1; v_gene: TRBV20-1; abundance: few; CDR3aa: CSASTRQGANYGYTF; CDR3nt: TGCAGTGCTAGCACCCGACAGGGAGCTAACTATGGCTACACCTTC
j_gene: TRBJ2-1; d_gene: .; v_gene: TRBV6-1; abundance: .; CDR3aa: CASRPQESSYNEQFF; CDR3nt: TGTGCCAGCAGACCCCAAGAGAGCTCCTACAATGAGCAGTTCTTC
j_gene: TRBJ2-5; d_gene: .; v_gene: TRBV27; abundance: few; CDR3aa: CASSPRGTQETQYF; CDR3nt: TGTGCCAGCAGCCCACGGGGGACACAAGAGACCCAGTACTTC
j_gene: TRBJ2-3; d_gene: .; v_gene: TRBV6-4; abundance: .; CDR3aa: CASSSDSMDTQYF; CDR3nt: TGTGCCAGCAGCTCCGACTCAATGGATACGCAGTATTTT
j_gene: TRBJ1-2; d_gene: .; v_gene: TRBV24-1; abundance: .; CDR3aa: CATSEGMGYGYTF; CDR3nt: TGTGCCACCAGTGAGGGGATGGGCTATGGCTACACCTTC
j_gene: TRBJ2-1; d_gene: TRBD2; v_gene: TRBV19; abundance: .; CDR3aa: CASSIGGGGSEQFF; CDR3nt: TGTGCCAGTAGTATAGGTGGGGGGGGGTCTGAGCAGTTCTTC
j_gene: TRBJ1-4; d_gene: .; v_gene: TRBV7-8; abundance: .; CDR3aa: CASSSRGELNEKLFF; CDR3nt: TGTGCCAGCAGCTCTAGGGGAGAGCTTAATGAAAAACTGTTTTTT
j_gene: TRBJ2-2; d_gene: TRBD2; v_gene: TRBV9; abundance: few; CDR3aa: CASGQGLAATGELFF; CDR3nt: TGTGCCAGCGGCCAAGGACTAGCCGCAACCGGGGAGCTGTTTTTT
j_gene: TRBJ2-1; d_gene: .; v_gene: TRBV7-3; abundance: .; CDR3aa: CASSLQVYNEQFF; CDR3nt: TGTGCCAGCAGCTTACAGGTTTACAATGAGCAGTTCTTC
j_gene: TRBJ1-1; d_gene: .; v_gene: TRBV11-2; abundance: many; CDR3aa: CASSSWSAQAFF; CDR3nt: TGTGCCAGCAGCTCCTGGTCAGCCCAAGCTTTCTTT
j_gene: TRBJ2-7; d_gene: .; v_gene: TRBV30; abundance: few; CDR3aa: CAWRPRGRQIYEQYF; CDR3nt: TGTGCCTGGAGACCTCGGGGGCGGCAGATCTACGAGCAGTACTTC
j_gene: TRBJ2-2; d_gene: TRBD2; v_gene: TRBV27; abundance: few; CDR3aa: CASSPTTSGRPGELFF; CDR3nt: TGTGCCAGCAGTCCAACGACTAGCGGTAGGCCCGGGGAGCTGTTTTTT
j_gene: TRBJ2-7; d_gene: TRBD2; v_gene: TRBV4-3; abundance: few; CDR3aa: CASSQGLAGGSYEQYF; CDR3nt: TGCGCCAGCAGCCAAGGTTTAGCGGGAGGTAGCTACGAGCAGTACTTC
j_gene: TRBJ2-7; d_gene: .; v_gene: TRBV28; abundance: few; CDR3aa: CASSPLEGVNEQYF; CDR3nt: TGTGCCAGCAGTCCTCTCGAGGGGGTCAATGAGCAGTACTTC
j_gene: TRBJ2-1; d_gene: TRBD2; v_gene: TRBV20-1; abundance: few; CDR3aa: CSARDLASGPYNEQFF; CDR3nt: TGCAGTGCTAGAGATCTCGCTAGCGGACCTTACAATGAGCAGTTCTTC
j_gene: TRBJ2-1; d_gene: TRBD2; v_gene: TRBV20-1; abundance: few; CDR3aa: CSATRLAGGLHNEQFF; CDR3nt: TGCAGTGCTACCCGACTAGCGGGGGGGCTCCACAATGAGCAGTTCTTC
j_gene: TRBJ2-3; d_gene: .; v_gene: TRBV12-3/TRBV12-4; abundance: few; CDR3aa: CASSLGRGRDTQYF; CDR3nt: TGTGCCAGCAGTTTAGGGCGGGGCCGAGATACGCAGTATTTT
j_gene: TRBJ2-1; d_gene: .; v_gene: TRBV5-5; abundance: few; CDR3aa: CASSFGPSKGNEQFF; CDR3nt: TGTGCCAGCAGCTTTGGTCCCTCTAAGGGGAATGAGCAGTTCTTC
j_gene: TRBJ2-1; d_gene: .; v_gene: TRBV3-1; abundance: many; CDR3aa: CASSLGPASSYNEQFF; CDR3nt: TGTGCCAGCAGCCTGGGGCCCGCCAGCTCCTACAATGAGCAGTTCTTC
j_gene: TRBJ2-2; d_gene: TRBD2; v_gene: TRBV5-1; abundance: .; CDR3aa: CASILHQGRGTSGGELFF; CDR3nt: TGCGCCAGCATCCTTCACCAAGGTCGGGGGACTAGCGGCGGGGAGCTGTTTTTT